What follows is one TCR beta chain and its context. The CDR3 contains 13 residues. The germline V and J ends were trimmed by 2 bases and 11 bases, with 15 bases remaining between them. CDR1 and CDR2 (germline): MNHNS, SASEGT. Profiling relied on immunoSEQ multiplex PCR, and the TCRdb table lists in-frame clones only, not all of them. The sample holds 200,000 to 250,000 clones, 80% to 90% seen once. The sample is drawn from a study of blood T cell repertoires in COVID-19. Study summary: Donors in Cohort 3 counted as recovered after two negative PCRs, clearance, or symptom resolution. Sample material is recorded as cDNA or gDNA derived from T cells, B-cell-depleted T cells, or PBMCs.

V usage is TRBV6-1 and J usage is TRBJ1-1; D unresolved. Specimen: PBMCs or T cells enriched from blood (not recorded which). The sequence was obtained from a woman aged 45-65 years in a cohort exposed to, infected with or recovered from COVID-19 (not recorded which). In nucleotides, the CDR3 is TGTGCCAGCAGTGAACACGAGGCGGCGGGGGCTTTCTTT. Protein: CASSEHEAAGAFF.